This T cell receptor (beta chain) was obtained from a study of OX40 agonist ivuxolimab in advanced cancers. Notes on the study in general: On average, CD8+ T cells had more expanded clones than CD4+.

Turning to this clone: Its antigen remains unknown.

Profiling relied on immunoSEQ multiplex PCR, and the TCRdb table lists in-frame clones only, not all of them. The repertoire holds 90,000 to 120,000 clones, with 75% to 95% as singletons. CDR3 length: 14 residues. CDR1 and CDR2 from the germline V gene are SGHTA and FQGNSA. Trimming removed 3 bases from V and 6 bases from J; junction bases left unmatched: 3. The receptor was isolated from an adult with an advanced solid tumor such as melanoma, head and neck, liver or kidney cancer. The sequencing used CD4+ or CD8+ T cells sorted from blood, collected in a trial of the OX40 agonist ivuxolimab. The rearrangement joins TRBV7-2 to TRBJ2-4; 9 bases match TRBD1. In DNA form, the CDR3 reads TGTGCCAGCAGCTTGGGACAGGGAGTAAACATTCAGTACTTC. Translating it yields CASSLGQGVNIQYF. The full variable domain, in which reference TRBV7-2 and TRBJ2-4 provide the parts outside the CDR3, is GAGVSQSPSNKVTEKGKDVELRCDPISGHTALYWYRQSLGQGLEFLIYFQGNSAPDKSGLPSDRFSAERTGGSVSTLTIQRTQQEDSAVYLCASSLGQGVNIQYFGAGTRLSVL.